A single sample gave rise to the 25 T cell receptor beta chains below, sequenced in a study of blood T cells in healthy people across ages. With a J-beta primer mix and a sample-barcoded 5' primer, a second PCR ran about 7 to 12 cycles. TCRdb called the 5' RACE reads again in MiXCR, with one record for every CDR3 protein. The data show more than 800,000 distinct CDR3 sequences, with 25% to 35% seen just once and roughly 17% held by the top ten. The sequencing sample was made of blood. The receptor set was obtained from a woman older than 75 in good health.

The chain joins TRBV30 to TRBJ1-5; the D gene is possibly TRBD1 (6 bases). Per the germline V gene, CDR1 is GTSNPN and CDR2 is SVGIG (reference sequence). The CDR3 has 14 amino acids. V lost 2 bases and J 0 bases, leaving 8 bases between the germline ends. The CDR3 protein is CAWSRDTSNQPQHF. Here the CDR3 DNA reads TGTGCCTGGAGTCGGGACACTAGCAATCAGCCCCAGCATTTT.

This clonotype came up a few times. This chain links TRBV12-3 or TRBV12-4 with TRBJ2-1; 7 nucleotides align to TRBD1. The ends lost 6 bases at V and 6 bases at J; junction bases unmatched: 11. The CDR3 runs to 15 residues. For the CDR3, the DNA is TGTGCCAGCAGGCTGCCGGGGACAGCCTCCAATGAGCAGTTCTTC. Protein product: CASRLPGTASNEQFF.

This chain uses TRBV9 with TRBJ1-4; D is perhaps TRBD1 (6 bases). The CDR3 is 14 amino acids. The V end was cut by 3 bases, the J end by 14 bases, with 20 bases between. The germline V gene encodes CDR1 SGDLS and CDR2 YYNGEE. The CDR3 is CASSARQASGSLFF. CDR3 nucleotides: TGTGCCAGCAGCGCCCGACAGGCTTCGGGAAGCCTGTTTTTT.

This clonotype was detected ten times or more. The chain links TRBV15 to TRBJ2-5; D gene uncertain. The V end was cut by 0 bases, the J end by 7 bases, with 15 bases between. Germline assignment: CDR1 LNHNV and CDR2 YYDKDF (reference sequence). The CDR3 runs 15 residues. This CDR3 reads CATSRDAGQVWTQYF. The DNA of the CDR3 is TGTGCCACCAGCAGAGATGCTGGGCAGGTCTGGACCCAGTACTTC. The full variable domain, rest sourced from reference TRBV15 and TRBJ2-5, is DAMVIQNPRYQVTQFGKPVTLSCSQTLNHNVMYWYQQKSSQAPKLLFHYYDKDFNNEADTPDNFQSRRPNTSFCFLDIRSPGLGDTAMYLCATSRDAGQVWTQYFGPGTRLLVL.

There are many counts of this clonotype. The chain combines TRBV2 with TRBJ1-2; tentatively, D is TRBD1 (5 bases). Germline V lookup: CDR1 SNHLY, CDR2 FYNNEI. V was cut by 3 bases and J by 7 bases, with 18 bases left in between. The CDR3 has 15 residues. Here the CDR3 DNA reads TGTGCCAGCAGTGAGCGCGCCGGGACGGCGTTTGGCTACACCTTC. Translation: CASSERAGTAFGYTF. The whole variable domain, filled in from reference TRBV2 and TRBJ1-2, reads EPEVTQTPSHQVTQMGQEVILRCVPISNHLYFYWYRQILGQKVEFLVSFYNNEISEKSEIFDDQFSVERPDGSNFTLKIRSTKLEDSAMYFCASSERAGTAFGYTFGSGTRLTVV.

The sample holds many counts of this clonotype. The rearrangement links TRBV21-1 to TRBJ2-1; the table's D gene call, TRBD2, was not cross checked with the DNA. TRBV21-1 is labeled a pseudogene. The CDR3 has 16 amino acids. The CDR3, as DNA: TGTGCCAGATTAAATGGGTCTAGCGGGGGGGCAGATGAGCAGTTCTTC. Its protein is CARLNGSSGGADEQFF.

About this clonotype itself: This may come from a read error, since a much larger clone is one base off. The rearrangement uses TRBV6-6 and TRBJ2-1; D is unresolved. The last part of the DNA fits TRBJ2-7 better; the J call may be wrong. This CDR3 region has 15 residues. The germline V gene has CDR1 MNHNY and CDR2 SVGAGI (reference sequence). CDR3 sequence: CASSSPTGHYNEQYF. The CDR3, as DNA: TGTGCCAGCAGTTCCCCAACCGGGCACTACAATGAGCAGTACTTC.

This clonotype has only a few counts. The gene calls are TRBV5-1 and TRBJ2-2; D may correspond to TRBD1 or TRBD2 (5 bases each). Germline V gene data show CDR1 as SGHRS and CDR2 as YFSETQ. V was clipped by 3 bases and J by 0 bases, with 12 bases between them. CDR3 length equals 16 residues. CDR3 in amino acids: CASSWAGTANTGELFF. CDR3 sequence (DNA): TGCGCCAGCAGCTGGGCCGGGACGGCGAACACCGGGGAGCTGTTTTTT.

This clonotype was observed at least ten times. J is TRBJ2-1 and V is TRBV9; D remains ambiguous. The CDR3 sequence is 13 residues long. CDR1 SGDLS and CDR2 YYNGEE come from the germline V gene. The V end lost 0 bases, the J end lost 9 bases, and 10 bases lay between the germline ends. DNA of the CDR3: TGTGCCAGCAGCGTAGCCTATACCCGTGAGCAGTTCTTC. This codes for CASSVAYTREQFF.

In the case of this clonotype: Sequence at one end of the junction differs from germline and may be a read error. The J gene is TRBJ2-7, the V gene TRBV7-7; D remains ambiguous. Germline values: CDR1 SSHAT, CDR2 FNYEAQ (reference sequence). This CDR3 has 16 residues. CDR3 in amino acids: CAGSSTHGSSYNEQYF. The CDR3 nucleotides are TGTGCCGGCAGCTCTACCCACGGTAGCTCCTACAATGAGCAGTACTTC.

Concerning this clonotype: A much larger clone sits a single nucleotide away, making a read error possible. The gene calls are TRBV9 and TRBJ2-5; 9 bases are shared with TRBD2. CDR3 length: 15 residues. Germline-derived CDR1 and CDR2 are SGDLS and YYNGEE. The chain's CDR3 is CASSALAGPQEAQYF. CDR3 DNA sequence: TGTGCCAGCAGCGCCCTAGCGGGGCCTCAAGAGGCCCAGTACTTC. Full variable domain (outside the CDR3, taken from reference TRBV9 and TRBJ2-5): DSGVTQTPKHLITATGQRVTLRCSPRSGDLSVYWYQQSLDQGLQFLIQYYNGEERAKGNILERFSAQQFPDLHSELNLSSLELGDSALYFCASSALAGPQEAQYFGPGTRLLVL.

About this clonotype: This may be a read error: a much more frequent sequence differs by one nucleotide. This rearrangement joins TRBV20-1 to TRBJ2-7; TRBD1 aligns across 8 bases. From germline, CDR1 is DFQATT and CDR2 SNEGSKA (reference sequence). The CDR3 contains 14 residues. The CDR3 spells CSARDSTGAYKQYF. The DNA for the CDR3 is TGCAGTGCTAGAGATTCGACAGGGGCCTACAAGCAGTACTTC.

This clonotype was detected ten times or more. CDR3 sequence reads: CASSFHAGSYEQYF. CDR3 nucleotides: TGTGCCAGCAGCTTCCATGCAGGCTCCTACGAGCAGTACTTC. The rearrangement links TRBV7-2 to TRBJ2-7; D is ambiguous. Trimming took 3 bases from V and 0 from J, leaving 9 bases between them. The CDR3 sequence is 14 residues long. CDR1 and CDR2 from the germline V gene are SGHTA and FQGNSA.

This clonotype was counted only a few times. The chain uses TRBV5-4 and TRBJ2-1; TRBD2 matches 9 bases. The CDR3 totals 16 residues. Per the germline V gene, CDR1 is SGHNT and CDR2 is YYREEE (reference sequence). V lost 6 bases, J lost 2 bases, and 9 bases stayed unmatched. CDR3 residues: CASISSGGGAYNEQFF. In DNA, the CDR3 is TGTGCCAGCATATCCTCCGGCGGGGGGGCCTACAATGAGCAGTTCTTC.

This clonotype was seen at least ten times. The chain joins TRBV6-6 to TRBJ2-2; 11 positions match TRBD1. Per the germline V gene, CDR1 is MNHNY and CDR2 is SVGAGI (reference sequence). The ends lost 6 bases at V and 0 bases at J; junction bases unmatched: 9. This CDR3 spans 18 amino acids. CDR3 amino acids: CASSSQSGQGANTGELFF. The CDR3 bases are TGTGCCAGCAGCTCACAGTCGGGACAGGGGGCGAACACCGGGGAGCTGTTTTTT.

This chain joins TRBV6-6 and TRBJ2-5; D gene ambiguous. Judging by the DNA end, TRBJ2-7 fits better; the J call may be wrong. Per germline, CDR1 MNHNY and CDR2 SVGAGI (reference sequence). The CDR3 has 12 residues. CDR3 sequence (DNA): TGTGCCAGCAGTTATGATCGGCGCGAGCAGTACTTC. Translation gives CASSYDRREQYF.

This clonotype came up a few times. The chain combines TRBV12-3 or TRBV12-4 with TRBJ2-2; D is unclear. This CDR3 comprises 17 residues. V lost 5 bases to trimming and J lost 1 base, with 17 bases between them. DNA for the CDR3: TGTGCCAGCAGTCCCCCCGGTGGTCCCTGGAACACCGGGGAGCTGTTTTTT. Translation gives CASSPPGGPWNTGELFF.

This clonotype was found a few times. A much bigger clone sits one base away, suggesting this may be a read error. The chain is built from TRBV7-2 and TRBJ2-7; D remains ambiguous. The CDR3 consists of 15 residues. The germline V gene has CDR1 SGHTA and CDR2 FQGNSA. The V end lost 5 bases, the J end lost 7 bases, and 21 bases lay between the germline ends. CDR3 nucleotides: TGTGCCAGCAGCCCCAGCGCGGACCCCTGGGATGAGCAGTACTTC. It yields the protein CASSPSADPWDEQYF.

This clonotype was detected ten times or more. The rearrangement joins TRBV27 to TRBJ2-1, with D tentatively TRBD1 or TRBD2 (5 bases each). The CDR3 is 19 amino acids. Trimming stripped 2 bases from V and 0 bases from J, with 20 bases between. CDR1 is MNHEY and CDR2 is SMNVEV in the germline V gene (reference sequence). This CDR3 reads CASSLPPFGGPSSYNEQFF. DNA for the CDR3: TGTGCCAGCAGTTTACCGCCCTTTGGGGGTCCAAGCTCCTACAATGAGCAGTTCTTC.

CDR3 DNA sequence: TGTGCCATCCGGGCCAGGGTCTCAATTGGGAATGAGCAGTTCTTC. Protein product: CAIRARVSIGNEQFF. The chain employs TRBV7-2 and TRBJ2-1, with D maybe TRBD1 (5 bases). V shed 10 bases and J shed 7 bases, with 23 bases lying between them. The CDR3 has 15 residues. From germline, CDR1 is SGHTA and CDR2 FQGNSA.

This clonotype was counted ten times or more. The chain joins TRBV20-1 to TRBJ1-2; D is unclear. Germline V gives CDR1 DFQATT, CDR2 SNEGSKA (reference sequence). V lost 3 bases to trimming and J lost 7 bases, with 3 bases between them. CDR3 length: 9 residues. CDR3 amino acids: CSASSGYTF. The CDR3 nucleotides read TGCAGTGCTAGTTCTGGCTACACCTTC.

This clonotype was detected many times. The DNA of the CDR3 is TGTGCCAGCAGTTTCGGAGTTATGAGTGGCTACACCTTC. It codes for CASSFGVMSGYTF. The chain has TRBV12-3 or TRBV12-4 and TRBJ1-2; D gene uncertain. The CDR3 sequence is 13 residues long. Trimming pared 3 bases from V and 7 bases from J, leaving 12 bases between.

Regarding this clonotype: This sequence may be a read error, since a much larger clone differs from it by one base. The rearrangement links TRBV20-1 to TRBJ1-5, with no clear D. The CDR3 length is 12 residues. Looked up from germline, CDR1 is DFQATT and CDR2 is SNEGSKA (reference sequence). CDR3 amino acids: CSARDYGQPRHF. The DNA of the CDR3 is TGCAGTGCTAGAGACTATGGTCAGCCCCGGCATTTT.

This clonotype was detected ten times or more. The J gene is TRBJ1-5, the V gene TRBV6-6; D perhaps matches TRBD1 (6 bases). Germline V CDR1 and CDR2: MNHNY, SVGAGI (reference sequence). The CDR3 spans 15 residues. Between the trimmed V and J ends, which lost 1 base and 4 bases, there was a span of 11 bases. The CDR3 is CASSYWDTLNQPQHF. Written as DNA, the CDR3 is TGTGCCAGCAGTTACTGGGACACACTTAATCAGCCCCAGCATTTT.

The chain is built from TRBV12-3 or TRBV12-4 and TRBJ2-3; 12 bases fit TRBD2. The V gene end was trimmed by 4 bases and the J gene end by 0 bases; junction bases not matched to a gene: 5. The CDR3 consists of 17 residues. The CDR3 bases are TGTGCCAGCAGTTGGTCTAGCGGGGGGGGTAGCACAGATACGCAGTATTTT. Amino acids: CASSWSSGGGSTDTQYF.